A single sample gave rise to the 25 T cell receptor beta chains below, sequenced in a study of T cell repertoires in cytomegalovirus infection. TCRdb reprocessed the reads with MiXCR, giving one entry per CDR3 protein. This sample has 350,000 to 450,000 distinct CDR3 sequences; 15% to 20% occur once, and the top ten carry less than 9.5%. The specimen was PBMCs. These receptors all stem from a human donor in good health (CMV status not recorded). Some clones in this sample may be carry-over from other donors' samples.

A word on this clonotype: One junction end does not reproduce the germline sequence, and a read error may be involved. V gene TRBV19 combines with J gene TRBJ1-6; D is unclear. CDR3 size: 13 residues. Germline V gene data show CDR1 as LNHDA and CDR2 as SQIVND (reference sequence). The CDR3 nucleotides are TGTGCCAGTAGTCAACAACAGAATTCACCCTTCCACTTT. It specifies CASSQQQNSPFHF.

This clonotype was counted many times. V is TRBV7-2 and J is TRBJ2-1; D may be TRBD2 (5 bases). CDR1 is SGHTA and CDR2 is FQGNSA in the germline V gene. Trimming took 7 bases from V and 6 from J, leaving 10 bases between them. There are 12 residues in the CDR3. In DNA, the CDR3 is TGTGCCAGCACCCCCCGGGGCAATGAGCAGTTCTTC. The encoded protein is CASTPRGNEQFF.

The sample holds many counts of this clonotype. This chain links TRBV7-2 with TRBJ2-3; TRBD2 matches 14 bases. V lost 5 bases and J lost 3; bases outside the gene matches: 4. The CDR3 is 16 amino acids. In germline, CDR1 is SGHTA, CDR2 FQGNSA. CDR3 nucleotides: TGTGCCAGCAGCAGACTAGCGGGGGGGCGAACAGATACGCAGTATTTT. Its protein is CASSRLAGGRTDTQYF.

This clonotype was found a few times. The chain carries TRBV10-3 and TRBJ1-1, with a weak D call TRBD1 (5 bases). The CDR3 is 15 amino acids. V was shortened by 3 bases and J by 4 bases, with 15 bases between the two germline ends. Looked up from germline, CDR1 is ENHRY and CDR2 is SYGVKD. CDR3 in amino acids: CAISDWSGVTTEAFF. The DNA of the CDR3 is TGTGCCATCAGTGATTGGTCGGGGGTGACCACTGAAGCTTTCTTT.

The V and J genes are TRBV6-6 and TRBJ2-3; the D is unclear. Germline loops: CDR1 MNHNY, CDR2 SVGAGI (reference sequence). Trimming removed 6 bases at V and 2 bases at J, with 12 bases between. This CDR3 spans 14 amino acids. CDR3 DNA sequence: TGTGCCAGCAGCCTCGACTCCCTCACAGATACGCAGTATTTT. Protein product: CASSLDSLTDTQYF.

The chain carries TRBV2 and TRBJ1-6; 11 bases agree with TRBD1. CDR3 size: 15 residues. The trim removed 5 bases at V and 7 bases at J, leaving 4 bases unmatched. Germline V gene data show CDR1 as SNHLY and CDR2 as FYNNEI. The CDR3 region has the DNA TGTGCCAGCAGTCGAGGACAGGGGGCCAATTCACCCCTCCACTTT. As protein: CASSRGQGANSPLHF.

In its sample, this clonotype was seen a few times. Here the CDR3 reads CASQHPRGRDRGRNTIYF. In DNA form, the CDR3 reads TGTGCCAGCCAGCACCCTAGAGGCCGAGACAGGGGTAGAAACACCATATATTTT. The chain links TRBV7-2 to TRBJ1-3, with 8 bases that match TRBD1. Germline V gene lookup returns CDR1 SGHTA and CDR2 FQGNSA. Trimming cost V 8 bases and J 5 bases; bases outside gene matches: 20. CDR3 length equals 18 residues.

This chain links TRBV12-3 or TRBV12-4 with TRBJ1-1, with unresolved D. V dropped 6 bases and J dropped 6 bases, with 8 bases sitting between them. This CDR3 is built from 11 residues. The chain's CDR3 is CASRRYPEAFF. Written as DNA, the CDR3 is TGTGCCAGCAGACGCTATCCTGAAGCTTTCTTT.

This clonotype was seen many times. This chain uses TRBV19 with TRBJ2-3; unclear D gene. V lost 2 bases and J 2 bases, leaving 2 bases between the germline ends. The CDR3 extends over 12 amino acids. The germline CDR1 and CDR2 sequences are LNHDA and SQIVND (reference sequence). CDR3 residues: CASSIPTDTQYF. The CDR3 bases are TGTGCCAGTAGTATACCCACAGATACGCAGTATTTT.

This clonotype came up a few times. The genes are TRBV20-1 and TRBJ2-2, with TRBD2 matching 7 bases. The germline CDR1 and CDR2 sequences are DFQATT and SNEGSKA (reference sequence). V was pared by 6 bases and J by 0 bases, with 7 bases of the junction left unmatched. CDR3 length equals 15 residues. In nucleotides, the CDR3 is TGCAGTGCACAACCTAGCGGAACGAACACCGGGGAGCTGTTTTTT. The encoded protein is CSAQPSGTNTGELFF.

The sample holds a few counts of this clonotype. The CDR3 here is CASSRSGSMNTEAFF. CDR3 DNA sequence: TGTGCCAGCAGCCGGAGCGGGTCTATGAACACTGAAGCTTTCTTT. The rearrangement links TRBV7-2 to TRBJ1-1; D not resolved. The CDR3 is 15 amino acids. V was shortened by 5 bases and J by 0 bases, with 13 bases between the two germline ends. Germline V gene data show CDR1 as SGHTA and CDR2 as FQGNSA.

The chain couples TRBV14 to TRBJ2-1; possible D gene TRBD2, 5 bases. Germline CDR1 reads SGHDN; CDR2 reads FVKESK. There are 15 residues in the CDR3. The V end was cut by 4 bases, the J end by 3 bases, with 13 bases between. The CDR3 bases are TGTGCCAGCAGCCCCTTATCGAGCGGCTACAATGAGCAGTTCTTC. It specifies CASSPLSSGYNEQFF.

This clonotype was counted a few times. The rearrangement joins TRBV12-3 or TRBV12-4 to TRBJ1-3, with D perhaps matching TRBD1 (5 bases). CDR3 length: 14 amino acids. Trimming removed 6 bases at V and 0 bases at J, with 9 bases between. CDR3 bases: TGTGCCAGCAGGTGGGGGTCCTCTGGAAACACCATATATTTT. This translates into CASRWGSSGNTIYF.

The V gene is TRBV15, the J gene TRBJ2-7; no definite D call. This CDR3 is 13 amino acids long. V shed 5 bases and J shed 0 bases, with 8 bases lying between them. Per germline, CDR1 LNHNV and CDR2 YYDKDF (reference sequence). CDR3 coding DNA: TGTGCCACCAGCCGATCTAGCTCCTACGAGCAGTACTTC. Protein sequence: CATSRSSSYEQYF.

This clonotype was detected ten times or more. The chain combines TRBV6-1 with TRBJ2-7; unclear D gene. This CDR3 has 12 residues. The V and J ends lost 2 bases and 3 bases respectively, with 5 bases between them. Germline V lookup: CDR1 MNHNS, CDR2 SASEGT. The DNA for the CDR3 is TGTGCCAGCAGTGAAATCTACTACGAGCAGTACTTC. Amino acids: CASSEIYYEQYF.

This clonotype turned up a few times. The gene calls are TRBV6-2 or TRBV6-3 and TRBJ2-7; D is tentatively TRBD1 or TRBD2 (6 bases each). CDR3 size: 14 residues. The ends were cut back, 2 bases at V and 3 bases at J, with 11 bases in the middle. Germline V lookup: CDR1 MNHEY, CDR2 SVGEGT. CDR3 coding DNA: TGTGCCAGCAGTTACGAGGAGGGGGTCTACGAGCAGTACTTC. This gives the protein CASSYEEGVYEQYF.

The V gene is TRBV9, the J gene TRBJ2-1, with 14 bases that match TRBD2. Per germline, CDR1 SGDLS and CDR2 YYNGEE. The trim removed 4 bases at V and 5 bases at J, leaving 2 bases unmatched. CDR3 length: 15 residues. The CDR3 sequence is CASSWTSGRNNEQFF. CDR3 in DNA: TGTGCCAGCAGCTGGACTAGCGGGAGGAACAATGAGCAGTTCTTC.

In this sample, this clonotype turned up a few times. This chain links TRBV10-3 with TRBJ2-3; D may be TRBD2 (5 bases). The CDR3 loop spans 12 amino acids. Trimming removed 8 bases at V and 1 base at J, with 7 bases between. The germline V gene has CDR1 ENHRY and CDR2 SYGVKD. Written as DNA, the CDR3 is TGTGCCATCCAGGAGGGCACAGATACGCAGTATTTT. Protein: CAIQEGTDTQYF.

As to this clonotype: One end of the junction does not line up with germline, which may come from a read error. The chain links TRBV12-3 or TRBV12-4 to TRBJ1-5; D call uncertain. The CDR3 spans 14 residues. The CDR3 region is CASSVAGETQPQHF. The DNA of the CDR3 is TGTGCCAGCAGTGTAGCTGGGGAAACCCAGCCCCAGCATTTT.

In this sample, this clonotype turned up a few times. V usage is TRBV11-2 and J usage is TRBJ2-1; 8 bases are shared with TRBD2. The CDR3 has 17 amino acids. Germline CDR1 is SGHAT and CDR2 is FQNNGV. The trim removed 1 base at V and 6 bases at J, leaving 11 bases unmatched. Here the CDR3 DNA reads TGTGCCAGCAGCTTAGCAGCGGGGGTTCCTCGGGGCAATGAGCAGTTCTTC. Protein product: CASSLAAGVPRGNEQFF. Using reference TRBV11-2 and TRBJ2-1 for the parts outside the CDR3, the full variable domain is EAGVAQSPRYKIIEKRQSVAFWCNPISGHATLYWYQQILGQGPKLLIQFQNNGVVDDSQLPKDRFSAERLKGVDSTLKIQPAKLEDSAVYLCASSLAAGVPRGNEQFFGPGTRLTVL.

In this sample, this clonotype turned up a few times. This sequence joins TRBV5-6 and TRBJ2-1; D is undetermined. CDR3 length equals 14 residues. Trimming shortened V by 0 bases and J by 10 bases, and 14 bases separated the two germline ends. In germline, CDR1 is SGHDT, CDR2 YYEEEE. CDR3 loop: CASSLGYPVSEQFF. For the CDR3, the DNA is TGTGCCAGCAGCTTGGGCTATCCGGTTAGCGAGCAGTTCTTC.

This clonotype was picked up many times. The J gene is TRBJ2-5, the V gene TRBV6-1; D perhaps matches TRBD1 (6 bases). The CDR3 is made up of 15 amino acids. V was clipped by 4 bases and J by 1 base, with 13 bases between them. The germline CDR1 and CDR2 sequences are MNHNS and SASEGT. The CDR3 bases are TGTGCCAGCAGTGTCGGGACAACAGGCCAAGAGACCCAGTACTTC. Translation: CASSVGTTGQETQYF.

This clonotype was seen at least ten times. The chain uses TRBV7-9 and TRBJ2-5, with D possibly TRBD1 on 6 matching bases. V was clipped by 0 bases and J by 7 bases, with 6 bases between them. This CDR3 spans 12 amino acids. The germline V gene encodes CDR1 SEHNR and CDR2 FQNEAQ (reference sequence). The CDR3 protein is CASSLADRTQYF. The CDR3 nucleotides are TGTGCCAGCAGCTTAGCGGACAGGACCCAGTACTTC.

This clonotype was observed a handful of times. The V gene is TRBV7-2, the J gene TRBJ2-1, with D possibly being TRBD2 (6 bases). Germline loops: CDR1 SGHTA, CDR2 FQGNSA. Deletions cut 1 base from V and 6 bases from J, with 13 bases between. The CDR3 is 15 amino acids. The CDR3 nucleotides read TGTGCCAGCAGCTTAGAGGGACTGGTCTCCAATGAGCAGTTCTTC. This encodes CASSLEGLVSNEQFF.

This clonotype showed up many times. This chain links TRBV7-2 with TRBJ2-7; TRBD2 matches at 9 bases. With V trimmed by 4 bases and J by 7 bases, 8 bases remained unmatched. This CDR3 has 14 amino acids. Per germline, CDR1 SGHTA and CDR2 FQGNSA. The chain's CDR3 is CASSWDGAGGEQYF. The CDR3 bases are TGTGCCAGCAGCTGGGACGGGGCGGGAGGGGAGCAGTACTTC.